This T cell receptor (beta chain) was recorded in a study of identical twins. TCRdb re-derived calls from the 5' RACE reads in MiXCR, one entry per CDR3 protein. This sample has approximately 210,000 distinct CDR3 sequences; around 10% occur once, and the top ten carry about 5.5%. The receptor's source is a woman aged 18-29 years in good health. The sample taken for sequencing was memory (CD45RO+) T cells sorted from blood.

The CDR3 DNA reads TGTGCCAGCAGTAGTTGGAGAGTGGGCTACGAGCAGTACTTC. Its translation is CASSSWRVGYEQYF. The chain uses TRBV6-1 and TRBJ2-7; D gene unclear. Trimming took 5 bases from V and 3 from J, leaving 14 bases between them. This CDR3 comprises 14 residues. The germline gives CDR1 MNHNS, CDR2 SASEGT.